These T cell receptor beta chains were read from a single sample in a study of human T cells and chemical hapten exposure. MiXCR, run by TCRdb on the RACE reads, gives a single entry per CDR3 protein. In the table there are about 65,000 distinct CDR3 sequences, approximately 6.5% of which are singletons. Sequencing was carried out using whole blood. The receptor set was obtained from a female donor in good health. Some clones in this sample may be carry-over from other donors' samples. The CDR3 runs from the conserved cysteine through the conserved F or W. A D gene is named only where the DNA matches it firmly. For some rows the clone size is stated as once, few or many, or as a class when expanded; others skip it.

cdr3_nt cdr3_aa clone_size j_call d_call v_call
TGCGCCAGCGGAGGGGGCGGGGGCGCCTACGAGCAGTACTTC CASGGGGGAYEQYF many TRBJ2-7 NA TRBV5-1
TGCAGCGGGCGAGGGACGGGAGGGCCAACAGATACGCAGTATTTT CSGRGTGGPTDTQYF many TRBJ2-3 TRBD2 TRBV29-1
TGTGCCAGCAGTTCCACGCTCGAGCAGTACTTC CASSSTLEQYF many TRBJ2-7 NA TRBV25-1
TGCAGCGTTTCGTCGGGAGATAGAGGTACGCAGTATTTT CSVSSGDRGTQYF many TRBJ2-3 NA TRBV29-1
TGCAGTGCTAGAGTGAATCTTGGGCCAACCTACGAGCAGTACTTC CSARVNLGPTYEQYF NA TRBJ2-7 NA TRBV20-1
TGTGCCATCAGTGAACCAGGGAGTTTCACCGGGGAGCTGTTTTTT CAISEPGSFTGELFF NA TRBJ2-2 NA TRBV10-3
TGTGCCAGCTCACCAAGCGGGGACCGTTCACCCCTCCACTTT CASSPSGDRSPLHF many TRBJ1-6 NA TRBV18
TGTGCCAGCAGTCTTAGCCGGGACACAGAGACCCAGTACTTC CASSLSRDTETQYF many TRBJ2-5 NA TRBV28
TGTGCCACCAGTGATTACAAGACTAGCGGGAGGGCCTTAGATACGCAGTATTTT CATSDYKTSGRALDTQYF NA TRBJ2-3 TRBD2 TRBV24-1
TGTGCCAGCAGCACCGGGACTGAGCAGTTCTTC CASSTGTEQFF few TRBJ2-1 NA TRBV28
TGCGCCAGCAGCGCGAAAGAGACCCAGTACTTC CASSAKETQYF many TRBJ2-5 NA TRBV5-1
TGTGCCAGCAGCGCCAACGGGGAGACCCAGTACTTC CASSANGETQYF few TRBJ2-5 NA TRBV9
TGTGCCAGCAGCTTAAACGGGCCGGCCGGCTGGAATTCACCCCTCCACTTT CASSLNGPAGWNSPLHF NA TRBJ1-6 NA TRBV7-9
TGCAGTGCTAGGCGGACGGTACAAGAGACCCAGTACTTC CSARRTVQETQYF many TRBJ2-5 NA TRBV20-1
TGTGCCAGCAGTGGTCGACAGGGGGCTAATTCACCCCTCCACTTT CASSGRQGANSPLHF NA TRBJ1-6 TRBD1 TRBV28
TGTGCCAGCCTCAACGGGGGAGCGGGCCTTCAAGAGACCCAGTACTTC CASLNGGAGLQETQYF many TRBJ2-5 NA TRBV12-3/TRBV12-4
NA CSAEKVGWGIGSYF NA TRBJ1-1 NA TRBV20-1